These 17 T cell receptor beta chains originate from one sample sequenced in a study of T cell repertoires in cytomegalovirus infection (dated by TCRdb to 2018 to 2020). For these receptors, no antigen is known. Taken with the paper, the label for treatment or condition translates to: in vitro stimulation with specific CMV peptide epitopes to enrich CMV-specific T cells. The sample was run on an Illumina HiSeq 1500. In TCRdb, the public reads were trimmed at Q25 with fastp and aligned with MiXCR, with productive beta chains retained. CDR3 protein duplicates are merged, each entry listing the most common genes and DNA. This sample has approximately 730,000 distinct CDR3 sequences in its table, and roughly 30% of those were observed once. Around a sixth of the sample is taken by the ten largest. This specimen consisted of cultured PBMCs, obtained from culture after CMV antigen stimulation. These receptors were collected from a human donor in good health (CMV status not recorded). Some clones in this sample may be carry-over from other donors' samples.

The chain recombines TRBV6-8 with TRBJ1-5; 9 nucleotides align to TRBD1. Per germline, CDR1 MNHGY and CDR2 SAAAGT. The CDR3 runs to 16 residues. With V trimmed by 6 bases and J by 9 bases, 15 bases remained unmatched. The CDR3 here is CASRHPLRDRAWPQHF. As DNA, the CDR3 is TGTGCCAGCAGACACCCCCTCCGGGACAGGGCCTGGCCCCAGCATTTT.

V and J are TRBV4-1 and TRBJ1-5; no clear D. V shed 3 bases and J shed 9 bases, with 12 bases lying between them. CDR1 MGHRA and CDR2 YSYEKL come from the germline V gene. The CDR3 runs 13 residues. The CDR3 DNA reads TGCGCCAGCAGCCAGAGTCGAGAGAGGCCCCAGCATTTT. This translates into CASSQSRERPQHF.

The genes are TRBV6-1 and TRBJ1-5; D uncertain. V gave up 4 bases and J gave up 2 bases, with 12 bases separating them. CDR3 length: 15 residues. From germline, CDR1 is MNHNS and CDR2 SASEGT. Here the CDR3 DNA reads TGTGCCAGCAGTGCAATCCCGTGGGGCAATCAGCCCCAGCATTTT. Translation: CASSAIPWGNQPQHF.

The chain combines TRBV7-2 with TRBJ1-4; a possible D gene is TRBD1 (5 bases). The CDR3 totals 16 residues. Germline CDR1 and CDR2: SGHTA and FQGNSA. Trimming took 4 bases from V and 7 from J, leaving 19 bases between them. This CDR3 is CASSSHHSSGGEKLFF. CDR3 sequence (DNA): TGTGCCAGCAGCTCACATCATTCATCGGGGGGTGAAAAACTGTTTTTT.

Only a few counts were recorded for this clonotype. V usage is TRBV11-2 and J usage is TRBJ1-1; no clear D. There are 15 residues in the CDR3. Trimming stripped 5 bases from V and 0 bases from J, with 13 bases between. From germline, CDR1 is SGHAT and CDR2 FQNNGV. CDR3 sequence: CASSANTAVNTEAFF. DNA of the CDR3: TGTGCCAGCAGCGCGAACACAGCCGTGAACACTGAAGCTTTCTTT.

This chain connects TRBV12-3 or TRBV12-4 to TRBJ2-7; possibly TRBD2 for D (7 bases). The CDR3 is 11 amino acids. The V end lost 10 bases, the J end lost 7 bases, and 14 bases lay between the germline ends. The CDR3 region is CATARGGEQYF. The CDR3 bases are TGTGCCACCGCGAGGGGGGGAGAGCAGTACTTC.

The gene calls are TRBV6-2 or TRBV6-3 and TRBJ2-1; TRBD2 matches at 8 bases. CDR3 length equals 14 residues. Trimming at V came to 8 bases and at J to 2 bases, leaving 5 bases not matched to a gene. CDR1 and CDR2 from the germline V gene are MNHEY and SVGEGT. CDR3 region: CASGRGGPYNEQFF. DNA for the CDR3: TGTGCCAGCGGTCGGGGGGGCCCCTACAATGAGCAGTTCTTC.

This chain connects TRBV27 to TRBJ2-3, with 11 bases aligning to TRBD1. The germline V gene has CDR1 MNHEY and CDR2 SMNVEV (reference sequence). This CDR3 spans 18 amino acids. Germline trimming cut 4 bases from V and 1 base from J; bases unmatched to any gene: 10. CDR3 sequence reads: CASSSRTGGRIGTDTQYF. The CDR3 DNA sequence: TGTGCCAGCAGTTCCCGGACAGGGGGCAGAATCGGCACAGATACGCAGTATTTT.

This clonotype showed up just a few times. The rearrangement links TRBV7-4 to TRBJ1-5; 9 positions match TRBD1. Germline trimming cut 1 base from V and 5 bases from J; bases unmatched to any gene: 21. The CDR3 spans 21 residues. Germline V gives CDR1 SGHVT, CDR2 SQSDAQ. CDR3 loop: CASSLEVCGTGILCWDQPQHF. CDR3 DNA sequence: TGTGCCAGCAGCTTAGAGGTGTGCGGGACAGGGATTTTATGTTGGGATCAGCCCCAGCATTTT.

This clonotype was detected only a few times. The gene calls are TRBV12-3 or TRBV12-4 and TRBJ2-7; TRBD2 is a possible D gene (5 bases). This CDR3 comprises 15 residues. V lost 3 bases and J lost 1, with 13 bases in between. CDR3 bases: TGTGCCAGCAGTTTTGGTAGCGCCCGGTCCTACGAGCAGTACTTC. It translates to CASSFGSARSYEQYF.

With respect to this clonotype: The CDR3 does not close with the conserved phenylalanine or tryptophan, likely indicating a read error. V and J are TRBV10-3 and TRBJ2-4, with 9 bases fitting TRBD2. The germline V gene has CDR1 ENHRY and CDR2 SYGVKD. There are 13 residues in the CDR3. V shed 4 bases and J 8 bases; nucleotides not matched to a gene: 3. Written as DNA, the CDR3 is TGTGCCATCAGTGTACTAGCGGGCGACATTCAGTACTCC. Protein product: CAISVLAGDIQYS.

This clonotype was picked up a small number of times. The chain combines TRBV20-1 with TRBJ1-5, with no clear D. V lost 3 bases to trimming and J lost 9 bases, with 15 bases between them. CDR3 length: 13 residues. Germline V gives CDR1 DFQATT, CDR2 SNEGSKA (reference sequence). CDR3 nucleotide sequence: TGCAGTGCTAGTGATGATTTGGGCGGGCCCCAGCATTTT. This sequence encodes CSASDDLGGPQHF.

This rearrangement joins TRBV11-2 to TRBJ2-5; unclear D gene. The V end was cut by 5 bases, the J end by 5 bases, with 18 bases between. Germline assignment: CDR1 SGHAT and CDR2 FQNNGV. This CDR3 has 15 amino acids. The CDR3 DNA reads TGTGCCAGCAGCCCATTCCAGGTCGGAGTCGAGACCCAGTACTTC. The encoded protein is CASSPFQVGVETQYF.

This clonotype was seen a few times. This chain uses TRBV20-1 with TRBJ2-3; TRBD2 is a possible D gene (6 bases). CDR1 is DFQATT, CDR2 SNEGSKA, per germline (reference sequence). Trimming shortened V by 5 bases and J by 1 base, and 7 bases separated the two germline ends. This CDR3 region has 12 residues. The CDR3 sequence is CSAPGGTDTQYF. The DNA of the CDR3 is TGCAGTGCTCCGGGAGGCACAGATACGCAGTATTTT.

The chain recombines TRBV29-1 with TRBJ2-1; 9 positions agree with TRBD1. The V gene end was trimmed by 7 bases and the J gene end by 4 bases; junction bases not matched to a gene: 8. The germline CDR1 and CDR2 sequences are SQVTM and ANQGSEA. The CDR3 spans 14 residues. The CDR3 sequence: CSAPGQGTYNEQFF. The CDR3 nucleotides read TGCAGCGCTCCGGGACAGGGAACATACAATGAGCAGTTCTTC.

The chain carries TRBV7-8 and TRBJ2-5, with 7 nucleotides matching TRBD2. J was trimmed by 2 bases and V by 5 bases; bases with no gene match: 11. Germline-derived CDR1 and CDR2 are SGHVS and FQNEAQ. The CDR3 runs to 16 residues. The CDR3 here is CASSLGVGGGQETQYF. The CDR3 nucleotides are TGTGCCAGCAGCCTGGGTGTGGGGGGGGGACAAGAGACCCAGTACTTC.

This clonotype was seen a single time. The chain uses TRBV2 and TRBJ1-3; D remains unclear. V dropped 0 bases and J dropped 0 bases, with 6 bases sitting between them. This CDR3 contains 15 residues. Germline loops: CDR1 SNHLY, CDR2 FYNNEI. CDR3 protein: CASSEAGTSGNTIYF. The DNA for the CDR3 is TGTGCCAGCAGTGAAGCAGGTACCTCTGGAAACACCATATATTTT. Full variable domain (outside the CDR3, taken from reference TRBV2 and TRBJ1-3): EPEVTQTPSHQVTQMGQEVILRCVPISNHLYFYWYRQILGQKVEFLVSFYNNEISEKSEIFDDQFSVERPDGSNFTLKIRSTKLEDSAMYFCASSEAGTSGNTIYFGEGSWLTVV.